This T cell receptor beta chain was identified during a study of cytomegalovirus exposure and HLA in healthy donors. About the research overall: As an earlier analysis found, 150 million to 200 million T cells yielded approximately 100 million unique TCR beta sequences.

Healthy bone marrow donors supplied every sample. 13 Jbeta primers and 60 Vbeta primers were used for the PCR. Here immunoSEQ multiplex PCR was the method, and the copy in TCRdb shows in-frame clones only, minus some. The repertoire includes tens of thousands of clones, roughly 83% of them detected once, and about 2% sits in the top ten. To note about this clone: The antigen is unknown.

Notes on the study in general: Data from an earlier analysis indicated that most TCR beta V segments were productive either about 87% or about 30% of the time. In vitro, a few CMV-associated chains proved specific for CMV antigens.

Sequenced sample: PBMCs. The source of this sequence is a man younger than 30 in good health and CMV-seronegative.

The CDR3 region has the DNA TGTGCCAGCTCACCGGAGCGGAACACTGAAGCTTTCTTT. It specifies CASSPERNTEAFF. J is TRBJ1-1 and V is TRBV18; no clear D. The germline gives CDR1 KGHSH, CDR2 LQKENI. Trimming stripped 3 bases from V and 1 base from J, with 6 bases between. CDR3 size: 13 residues.